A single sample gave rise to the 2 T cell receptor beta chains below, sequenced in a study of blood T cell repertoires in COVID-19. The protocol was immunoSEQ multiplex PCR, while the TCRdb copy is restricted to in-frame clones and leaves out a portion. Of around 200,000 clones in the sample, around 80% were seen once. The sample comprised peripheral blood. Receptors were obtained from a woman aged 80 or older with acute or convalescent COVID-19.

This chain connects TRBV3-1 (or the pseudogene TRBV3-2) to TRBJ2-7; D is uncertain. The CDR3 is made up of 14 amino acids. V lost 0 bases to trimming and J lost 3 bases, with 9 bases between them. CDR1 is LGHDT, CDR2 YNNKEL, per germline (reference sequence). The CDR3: CASSQDMANYEQYF. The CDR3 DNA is TGTGCCAGCAGCCAAGACATGGCCAACTACGAGCAGTACTTC.

Here the CDR3 reads CASSPRQGATEAFF. As DNA, the CDR3 is TGTGCCAGCTCACCACGGCAGGGGGCCACTGAAGCTTTCTTT. The chain links TRBV18 to TRBJ1-1; the match to TRBD1 covers 8 bases. Germline CDR1 is KGHSH and CDR2 is LQKENI. The ends lost 1 base at V and 4 bases at J; junction bases unmatched: 2. The CDR3 contains 14 residues.